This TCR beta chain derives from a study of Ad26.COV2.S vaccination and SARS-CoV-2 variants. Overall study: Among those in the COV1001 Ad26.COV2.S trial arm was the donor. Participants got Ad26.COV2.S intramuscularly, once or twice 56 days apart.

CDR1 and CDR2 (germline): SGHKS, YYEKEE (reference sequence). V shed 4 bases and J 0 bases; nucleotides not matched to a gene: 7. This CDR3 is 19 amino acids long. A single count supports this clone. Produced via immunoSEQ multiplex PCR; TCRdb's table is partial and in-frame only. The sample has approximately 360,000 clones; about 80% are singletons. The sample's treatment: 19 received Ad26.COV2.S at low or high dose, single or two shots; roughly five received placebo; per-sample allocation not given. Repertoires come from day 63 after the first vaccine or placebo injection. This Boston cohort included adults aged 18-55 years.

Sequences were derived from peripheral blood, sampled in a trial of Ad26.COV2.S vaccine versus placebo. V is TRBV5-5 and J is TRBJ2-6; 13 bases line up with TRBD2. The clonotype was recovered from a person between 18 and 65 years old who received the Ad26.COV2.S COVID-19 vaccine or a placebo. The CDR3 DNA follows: TGTGCCAGCAGCCCGAGGACTAGCGGGGGTACCTCTGGGGCCAACGTCCTGACTTTC. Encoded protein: CASSPRTSGGTSGANVLTF.